The sequence of this T cell receptor beta chain was determined in a study of T-cell memory formation after mild COVID-19. Via MiXCR, TCRdb re-called the 5' RACE reads, giving one row per CDR3 protein. Altogether about 400,000 distinct CDR3 sequences are present, about 25% being singletons, with the ten largest covering roughly 13%. Trimming left V 3 bases short and J 9 bases short, with 11 bases between. This CDR3 has 12 amino acids. This chain connects TRBV12-3 or TRBV12-4 to TRBJ1-2; D is perhaps TRBD1 (6 bases). The source is an adult woman who had mild COVID-19 (a few samples of this study predate the infection). Cell type and time point are not known. The sequenced sample was PBMCs or a T cell subset sorted from them (not recorded which). The CDR3 sequence is CASSLGQRRYTF. CDR3 coding DNA: TGTGCCAGCAGTTTGGGACAAAGACGCTACACCTTC.